These 14 T cell receptor beta chains were sequenced from one sample in a study of PD-1 blockade in mismatch repair-deficient tumors. This table comes from immunoSEQ multiplex PCR, and its TCRdb copy is limited to in-frame clones, with some not included. The data hold 100,000 to 150,000 clones, with roughly nine tenths observed a single time. The material was peripheral blood, obtained 44 weeks after starting pembrolizumab. Receptors originate from an adult with mismatch repair-deficient cancer.

V usage is TRBV30 and J usage is TRBJ2-7; D is ambiguous. Trimming pared 2 bases from V and 2 bases from J, leaving 10 bases between. Germline CDR1 and CDR2: GTSNPN and SVGIG (reference sequence). The CDR3 loop spans 13 amino acids. The CDR3 sequence is CAWSLGRPYEQYF. In DNA, the CDR3 is TGTGCCTGGAGTCTGGGTAGGCCCTACGAGCAGTACTTC. Full variable domain (rest looked up from reference TRBV30 and TRBJ2-7): SQTIHQWPATLVQPVGSPLSLECTVEGTSNPNLYWYRQAAGRGLQLLFYSVGIGQISSEVPQNLSASRPQDRQFILSSKKLLLSDSGFYLCAWSLGRPYEQYFGPGTRLTVT.

This sequence joins TRBV19 and TRBJ2-7; D is undetermined. The V and J ends lost 7 bases and 3 bases respectively, with 7 bases between them. The CDR3 consists of 11 residues. Germline V lookup: CDR1 LNHDA, CDR2 SQIVND (reference sequence). CDR3 DNA sequence: TGTGCCAGTAATTCGCGCTACGAGCAGTACTTC. It specifies CASNSRYEQYF.

The V gene is TRBV6-6, the J gene TRBJ2-7; 7 nucleotides line up with TRBD1. The CDR3 spans 14 residues. CDR1 is MNHNY, CDR2 SVGAGI, per germline (reference sequence). Trimming took 2 bases from V and 6 from J; bases not matched to a gene: 7. The CDR3 DNA sequence: TGTGCCAGCAGTTACGCCCAGGGGGTGTTCGAGCAGTACTTC. This sequence encodes CASSYAQGVFEQYF.

This sequence joins TRBV30 and TRBJ2-7, with TRBD1 matching over 7 bases. CDR1 GTSNPN and CDR2 SVGIG come from the germline V gene (reference sequence). V lost 2 bases and J lost 1; bases outside the gene matches: 2. The CDR3 loop spans 13 amino acids. The CDR3 DNA follows: TGTGCCTGGAGTCGGGACAGATCCTACGAGCAGTACTTC. Encoded protein: CAWSRDRSYEQYF.

The V and J genes are TRBV28 and TRBJ2-3; D may correspond to TRBD1 or TRBD2 (6 bases each). V dropped 5 bases and J dropped 0 bases, with 21 bases sitting between them. Germline assignment: CDR1 MDHEN and CDR2 SYDVKM. This CDR3 is built from 18 residues. This CDR3 is CASSPLWGAADSTDTQYF. CDR3 coding DNA: TGTGCCAGCAGTCCTCTGTGGGGGGCGGCCGATAGCACAGATACGCAGTATTTT.

The chain employs TRBV5-1 and TRBJ1-3; D is unresolved. The CDR3 has 16 amino acids. The V gene's germline CDR1 is SGHRS and CDR2 YFSETQ. V was cut by 3 bases and J by 0 bases, with 13 bases left in between. The CDR3 protein is CASSYGRASSGNTIYF. The CDR3 nucleotides are TGCGCCAGCAGCTATGGACGGGCGAGCTCTGGAAACACCATATATTTT.

This clone was picked up one time. The chain combines TRBV28 with TRBJ2-1; the match to TRBD1 covers 8 bases. Trimming took 4 bases from V and 9 from J; bases not matched to a gene: 17. Germline CDR1 is MDHEN and CDR2 is SYDVKM. The CDR3 loop spans 17 amino acids. CDR3 in amino acids: CASSSQVGQAGGLEQFF. In DNA, the CDR3 is TGTGCCAGCAGTTCCCAAGTTGGGCAAGCAGGGGGCCTTGAGCAGTTCTTC.

The V and J genes are TRBV11-2 and TRBJ2-1, with D unclear. V lost 4 bases and J lost 4, with 20 bases in between. Germline CDR1 reads SGHAT; CDR2 reads FQNNGV. The CDR3 extends over 17 amino acids. The CDR3 here is CASSSEPLQFGYNEQFF. The CDR3 DNA reads as TGTGCCAGCAGCTCCGAGCCTCTCCAATTTGGATACAATGAGCAGTTCTTC.

This chain links TRBV10-3 with TRBJ2-3; TRBD1 matches at 10 bases. The V and J ends lost 6 bases and 2 bases, in that order; junction bases with no gene match: 5. Germline V gives CDR1 ENHRY, CDR2 SYGVKD. This CDR3 comprises 15 residues. The CDR3 loop is CAISLGTGDTDTQYF. As DNA, the CDR3 is TGTGCCATCAGCTTGGGGACAGGGGACACAGATACGCAGTATTTT.

The rearrangement uses TRBV30 and TRBJ2-3; possibly TRBD1 for D (5 bases). The CDR3 has 13 residues. The germline V gene encodes CDR1 GTSNPN and CDR2 SVGIG (reference sequence). Trimming stripped 3 bases from V and 3 bases from J, with 10 bases between. The CDR3 region is CAWRGVGTDTQYF. DNA for the CDR3: TGTGCCTGGAGAGGGGTGGGAACAGATACGCAGTATTTT.

The chain has TRBV29-1 and TRBJ2-1, with 7 bases matching TRBD1. With 8 bases clipped from V and 4 bases from J, the junction kept 8 bases outside the gene matches. Germline-derived CDR1 and CDR2 are SQVTM and ANQGSEA. This CDR3 region has 13 residues. This CDR3 reads CSYPTGSYNEQFF. CDR3 sequence (DNA): TGCAGCTACCCGACAGGGAGTTACAATGAGCAGTTCTTC.

This clone was picked up one time. This chain connects TRBV14 to TRBJ2-7; 8 nucleotides align to TRBD2. The CDR3 has 15 residues. The J segment lost 4 bases and the V segment lost 4 bases, leaving 9 bases of the junction unmatched. Per the germline V gene, CDR1 is SGHDN and CDR2 is FVKESK. CDR3 in amino acids: CASSPTSGSSYEQYF. CDR3 bases: TGTGCCAGCAGCCCTACTAGCGGATCTTCGTACGAGCAGTACTTC.

The chain joins TRBV14 to TRBJ2-2; 8 nucleotides agree with TRBD2. Germline CDR1 is SGHDN and CDR2 is FVKESK. There are 22 residues in the CDR3. Germline trimming cut 0 bases from V and 2 bases from J; bases unmatched to any gene: 20. This chain's CDR3 is CASSQERGRRSGSQINTGELFF. The DNA for the CDR3 is TGTGCCAGCAGCCAAGAACGGGGGAGACGGAGCGGGAGTCAGATAAACACCGGGGAGCTGTTTTTT.

In its sample, this clone was seen once. The genes are TRBV27 and TRBJ1-4; 7 bases line up with TRBD1. The CDR3 length is 16 residues. V was pared by 5 bases and J by 5 bases, with 11 bases of the junction left unmatched. Germline V gene lookup returns CDR1 MNHEY and CDR2 SMNVEV (reference sequence). The CDR3 loop reads CASSPRQGGLNEKLFF. In nucleotides, the CDR3 is TGTGCCAGCAGTCCTCGACAGGGTGGCCTGAATGAAAAACTGTTTTTT.